This is a list of T cell receptor beta chains from one sample in a study of cytomegalovirus exposure and HLA in healthy donors. TCRdb's copy holds only in-frame clones and misses some; the assay was immunoSEQ multiplex PCR. The sample has some 130,000 clones, roughly 77% seen once; the top ten hold about 3.7%. The sequenced sample consisted of PBMCs. These TCRs come from a male donor in good health and CMV-seronegative. Each CDR3 is given with its conserved first and last residue. Fields, in order: D gene, V gene, CDR3 length, clone size, J gene, CDR3 protein. A D gene is named only where the DNA matches it firmly. Not all rows give a size; the values are once, few, many and, for expanded clones, a class.

D: TRBD1
V: TRBV6-4
length: 16
size: NA
J: TRBJ1-2
CDR3: CASSDSRTGGNYGYTF

D: TRBD2
V: TRBV18
length: 17
size: NA
J: TRBJ2-1
CDR3: CASSSRGLAGSYNEQFF

D: NA
V: TRBV5-5
length: 17
size: NA
J: TRBJ2-2
CDR3: CASSLDRSGPLAGELFF

D: TRBD2
V: TRBV9
length: 14
size: few
J: TRBJ2-5
CDR3: CASSGGGTASFQYF

D: NA
V: TRBV7-2
length: 14
size: NA
J: TRBJ2-1
CDR3: CASSRGLHDNEQFF

D: NA
V: TRBV6-1
length: 14
size: NA
J: TRBJ2-7
CDR3: CASSGLGSQQGQYF

D: NA
V: TRBV2
length: 16
size: NA
J: TRBJ2-7
CDR3: CASSDGVAGRPYEQYF

D: TRBD2
V: TRBV4-1
length: 16
size: NA
J: TRBJ2-7
CDR3: CASSQESVGGKYEQYF

D: NA
V: TRBV7-2
length: 14
size: NA
J: TRBJ2-2
CDR3: CASSSRSYTGELFF

D: TRBD2
V: TRBV6-1
length: 15
size: NA
J: TRBJ2-1
CDR3: CASSEWETSGTFRFF

D: TRBD1
V: TRBV5-6
length: 15
size: NA
J: TRBJ2-7
CDR3: CASSLQGALSYEQYF

D: NA
V: TRBV7-8
length: 17
size: NA
J: TRBJ1-5
CDR3: CASSYTAFGGAEQPQHF

D: TRBD1
V: TRBV7-2
length: 14
size: NA
J: TRBJ2-7
CDR3: CASSTWTGGYEQYF

D: TRBD2
V: TRBV11-2
length: 15
size: NA
J: TRBJ2-1
CDR3: CASRPGTSNYNEQFF

D: NA
V: TRBV4-1
length: 15
size: NA
J: TRBJ2-1
CDR3: CASSQIARRQVEQFF

D: TRBD1
V: TRBV28
length: 13
size: once
J: TRBJ2-5
CDR3: CASASGQQETQYF

D: NA
V: TRBV7-2
length: 17
size: once
J: TRBJ1-5
CDR3: CASSLGQGGLGNQPQHF

D: NA
V: TRBV9
length: 15
size: NA
J: TRBJ1-5
CDR3: CASSAAGTLNQPQHF

D: NA
V: TRBV7-3
length: 15
size: NA
J: TRBJ1-1
CDR3: CASSSNRAKNTEAFF

D: NA
V: TRBV4-2
length: 16
size: NA
J: TRBJ1-4
CDR3: CASSPRGGALNEKLFF